Reported below is one TCR beta chain. Its antigen is undetermined. The CDR3 does not end in the conserved phenylalanine or tryptophan, so this is likely a read error. The limits of the CDR3 on the DNA are not certain, so only TCRdb's listed CDR3 is given. These data come from a study of tumor-infiltrating lymphocytes in primary liver carcinoma. Study at large: Lesions, classed as T1-T3 N0M0, spanned roughly 4.2 to 11 cm across. Sample yields, roughly 3.65 to 8 million productive TCRbeta reads, were similar across the tissue types. Whole-study findings and limits: Reduced overlap was seen in tumor-adjacent and tumor-blood pairs versus tumor region pairs.

The investigators made TCR beta cDNA from around 530 ng total RNA, using a constant-region primer. Investigators got TCR beta libraries out of three nested multiplex PCR rounds, done with slightly modified ARM-PCR. With TRBV1-TRBV30 forward primers and a C-beta reverse primer, the first two PCR rounds were run for approximately 10 cycles each. In TCRdb, the multiplex PCR reads were re-called with MiXCR into one record per CDR3 protein. The table has 99,000 or so distinct CDR3 sequences, approximately 78% seen once. The CDR3 comprises 14 residues, both ends counted. From germline, CDR1 is SGHNT and CDR2 YYREEE (reference sequence). The study co-extracted DNA and RNA from 20-30 mg of unsorted bulk tissue.

This sequence originates from a man in his forties with primary liver carcinoma and hepatitis B virus infection. The chain couples TRBV5-4 to TRBJ1-5; no DNA check was done on the table's D call, TRBD1. Material: liver tumor tissue from sampling region 3. Stated subset: tumor region T3, left-lateral pole. CDR3 protein: CAISPGLSNQRQHC.